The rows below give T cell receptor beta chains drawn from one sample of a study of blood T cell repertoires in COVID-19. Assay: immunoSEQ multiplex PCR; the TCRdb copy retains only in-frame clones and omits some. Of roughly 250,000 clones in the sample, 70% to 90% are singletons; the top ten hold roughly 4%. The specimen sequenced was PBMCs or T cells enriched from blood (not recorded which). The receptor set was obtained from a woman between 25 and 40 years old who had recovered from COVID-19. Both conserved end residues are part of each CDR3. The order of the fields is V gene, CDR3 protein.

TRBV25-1 CASSEWGEVNTEAFF
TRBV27 CASTLSGSGSYEQYF
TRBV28 CASSSGVLYEQYF
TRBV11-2 CASESWGPNTEAFF
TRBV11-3 CASSLEGSGSADTQYF
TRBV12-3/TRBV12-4 CASSFAGGTEAFF
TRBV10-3 CAIRAEGSGASYEQYF
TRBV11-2 CASSSRRPGLAGGSLYNEQFF
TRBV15 CATSRARGNRQGADSGANVLTF
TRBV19 CASSFREEQYF
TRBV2 CAISPGTGGNQPQHF
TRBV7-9 CASSSGEAEAFF
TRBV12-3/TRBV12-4 CASSLGQGGTQYF
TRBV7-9 CASSPAAAGRMSNQPQHF
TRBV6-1 CASSARGLATNEKLFF
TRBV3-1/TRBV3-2 CASSPKGGMNTEAFF
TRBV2 CASSEHGAYNEQFF
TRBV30 CAWSVQTGGNEKLFF
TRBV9 CASSDAVGTSGGLLPQYF
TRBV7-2 CASSPGTGLGTEAFF